These T cell receptor beta chains were read from a single sample in a study of shared clonotypes between healthy human individuals. Clones were read by immunoSEQ multiplex PCR, and TCRdb kept only the in-frame ones, dropping some. The sample shows approximately 2,000,000 clones, 90% to 95% of them seen only once. The sample consisted of naive CD8+ T cells from PBMCs. All receptors come from a man aged 18 to 30 in good health. Some clones in this sample may be carry-over from other donors' samples. The CDR3 runs from the conserved cysteine through the conserved F or W. D genes are given only for firm matches. Where a row states a size, it is once, few, many or the class of an expanded clone; other rows omit it.

11	.	TRBV25-1	once	TRBJ2-1	CASSEGNEQFF	TGTGCCAGCAGTGAGGGTAATGAGCAGTTCTTC
16	.	TRBV5-1	.	TRBJ2-7	CASSSPEGEQPHEQYF	TGCGCCAGCAGCTCCCCAGAGGGGGAACAACCCCACGAGCAGTACTTC
11	.	TRBV10-3	.	TRBJ2-7	CAISDIYEQYF	TGTGCCATCAGTGATATCTACGAGCAGTACTTC
17	TRBD2	TRBV7-6	.	TRBJ2-3	CASSRGLAGARGDTQYF	TGTGCCAGCAGCCGGGGACTAGCGGGAGCTCGGGGAGATACGCAGTATTTT
14	.	TRBV30	.	TRBJ2-7	CAWSVGTGVNEQYF	TGTGCCTGGAGTGTAGGGACCGGAGTCAACGAGCAGTACTTC
14	.	TRBV13	.	TRBJ1-3	CASSSWGAGDTIYF	TGTGCCAGCAGCTCGTGGGGGGCTGGAGACACCATATATTTT
17	TRBD2	TRBV14	once	TRBJ2-7	CASSPLGLAGVSYEQYF	TGTGCCAGCAGCCCCTTGGGACTAGCGGGAGTCTCCTACGAGCAGTACTTC
15	TRBD1	TRBV9	.	TRBJ1-1	CASSVARTGGTEAFF	TGTGCCAGCAGCGTAGCTCGAACAGGGGGCACTGAAGCTTTCTTT
13	.	TRBV6-1	.	TRBJ1-2	CASITQDPYGYTF	TGTGCCAGCATTACCCAGGACCCCTATGGCTACACCTTC
15	TRBD2	TRBV19	.	TRBJ2-7	CASSIEGGSGNEQYF	TGTGCCAGTAGTATAGAAGGCGGGAGTGGGAACGAGCAGTACTTC
12	.	TRBV7-8	.	TRBJ2-7	CASGASSYEQYF	TGTGCCAGCGGAGCGAGCTCCTACGAGCAGTACTTC
16	TRBD2	TRBV7-9	.	TRBJ2-1	CASSPTGTSGSNEQFF	TGTGCCAGCAGCCCCACCGGGACTAGCGGGAGCAATGAGCAGTTCTTC
15	TRBD1	TRBV11-3	.	TRBJ2-1	CASSQDRGPYNEQFF	TGTGCCAGCAGCCAGGACAGGGGACCCTACAATGAGCAGTTCTTC
16	TRBD2	TRBV27	.	TRBJ2-3	CASSWGTTVTTDTQYF	TGTGCCAGCAGTTGGGGGACTACAGTCACCACAGATACGCAGTATTTT
15	.	TRBV18	.	TRBJ1-5	CASSPVNRLDQPQHF	TGTGCCAGCTCACCAGTGAACAGGTTAGATCAGCCCCAGCATTTT
14	TRBD2	TRBV9	.	TRBJ2-5	CASSPGGMQETQYF	TGTGCCAGCAGCCCCGGGGGGATGCAAGAGACCCAGTACTTC
16	.	TRBV29-1	.	TRBJ2-3	CSVELSRVGGTDTQYF	TGCAGCGTTGAATTGAGCAGAGTCGGGGGCACAGATACGCAGTATTTT
14	TRBD2	TRBV27	.	TRBJ2-7	CASSVAGGPYEQYF	TGTGCCAGCAGTGTAGCGGGAGGGCCCTACGAGCAGTACTTC
13	.	TRBV6-5	.	TRBJ1-2	CATTLGGAGDYTF	TGTGCCACCACGCTGGGGGGCGCGGGGGACTACACCTTC
13	TRBD1	TRBV6-6	.	TRBJ2-7	CASSRTGIDEQYF	TGTGCCAGCAGTCGGACAGGGATTGACGAGCAGTACTTC
13	.	TRBV5-1	once	TRBJ2-7	CASSWDINYEQYF	TGCGCCAGCAGCTGGGACATAAACTACGAGCAGTACTTC
13	.	TRBV27	.	TRBJ2-7	CASRGGLDYEQYF	TGTGCCAGCAGAGGAGGTCTCGACTACGAGCAGTACTTC
16	.	TRBV7-2	.	TRBJ2-7	CASSPGVGRQIWGQYF	TGTGCCAGCAGCCCAGGGGTTGGCAGACAAATTTGGGGGCAGTACTTC
14	.	TRBV4-3	.	TRBJ2-2	CASSEGTSPGELFF	TGCGCCAGCAGCGAGGGGACAAGTCCCGGGGAGCTGTTTTTT
13	.	TRBV5-1	.	TRBJ2-1	CASSYRANNEQFF	TGCGCCAGCAGCTATCGGGCAAACAATGAGCAGTTCTTC
14	.	TRBV11-1	.	TRBJ1-2	CASNGGGTNYGYTF	TGTGCCAGCAACGGCGGAGGTACCAACTATGGCTACACCTTC
15	TRBD2	TRBV7-9	.	TRBJ2-7	CASSHGRAALHEQYF	TGTGCCAGCAGCCACGGGAGGGCCGCATTACACGAGCAGTACTTC
18	TRBD1	TRBV27	.	TRBJ2-7	CASSIHLSGQGIPYEQYF	TGTGCCAGCAGTATACATCTCTCGGGACAGGGAATTCCCTACGAGCAGTACTTC
17	.	TRBV5-4	.	TRBJ2-3	CASSFNPDSPFTDTQYF	TGTGCCAGCAGCTTTAACCCGGACAGTCCCTTCACAGATACGCAGTATTTT
15	TRBD2	TRBV27	.	TRBJ2-1	CASNMGLAGSNEQFF	TGTGCCAGCAATATGGGACTAGCGGGAAGCAATGAGCAGTTCTTC
10	.	TRBV25-1	.	TRBJ1-1	CASGNTEAFF	TGTGCCAGCGGCAACACTGAAGCTTTCTTT
19	TRBD2	TRBV27	.	TRBJ2-2	CASSLSLAGIGPNTGELFF	TGTGCCAGCAGTTTATCTCTAGCGGGGATTGGTCCGAACACCGGGGAGCTGTTTTTT
15	.	TRBV27	.	TRBJ2-1	CASSLGDFSYNEQFF	TGTGCCAGCAGCCTGGGAGATTTCTCCTACAATGAGCAGTTCTTC
14	TRBD1	TRBV2	once	TRBJ1-2	CASSALGQGAGYTF	TGTGCCAGCAGTGCGCTGGGACAGGGGGCCGGCTACACCTTC
15	TRBD1	TRBV27	.	TRBJ2-7	CASSLSRDRDYEQYF	TGTGCCAGCAGTTTATCCCGGGACAGAGACTACGAGCAGTACTTC
16	.	TRBV27	.	TRBJ1-1	CASSLLPPVVNTEAFF	TGTGCCAGCAGTTTACTGCCTCCCGTGGTGAACACTGAAGCTTTCTTT
13	TRBD2	TRBV4-1	once	TRBJ2-7	CASSREGGYEQYF	TGCGCCAGCAGCCGGGAGGGTGGGTACGAGCAGTACTTC
14	.	TRBV28	.	TRBJ1-4	CASITPRVGEKLFF	TGTGCCAGCATTACCCCCCGGGTGGGGGAAAAACTGTTTTTT
17	.	TRBV14	.	TRBJ2-3	CASSPHLGWGQADTQYF	TGTGCCAGCAGCCCCCACTTGGGGTGGGGGCAGGCAGATACGCAGTATTTT
14	TRBD1	TRBV7-9	.	TRBJ1-4	CASSSDRSPEKLFF	TGTGCCAGCAGCTCGGACAGGTCTCCTGAAAAACTGTTTTTT
15	.	TRBV29-1	.	TRBJ2-1	CSADRAMGAYNEQFF	TGCAGCGCCGACCGGGCGATGGGAGCCTACAATGAGCAGTTCTTC
12	.	TRBV10-3	few	TRBJ1-2	CATSQGGYGYTF	TGTGCCACTAGCCAGGGCGGCTATGGCTACACCTTC